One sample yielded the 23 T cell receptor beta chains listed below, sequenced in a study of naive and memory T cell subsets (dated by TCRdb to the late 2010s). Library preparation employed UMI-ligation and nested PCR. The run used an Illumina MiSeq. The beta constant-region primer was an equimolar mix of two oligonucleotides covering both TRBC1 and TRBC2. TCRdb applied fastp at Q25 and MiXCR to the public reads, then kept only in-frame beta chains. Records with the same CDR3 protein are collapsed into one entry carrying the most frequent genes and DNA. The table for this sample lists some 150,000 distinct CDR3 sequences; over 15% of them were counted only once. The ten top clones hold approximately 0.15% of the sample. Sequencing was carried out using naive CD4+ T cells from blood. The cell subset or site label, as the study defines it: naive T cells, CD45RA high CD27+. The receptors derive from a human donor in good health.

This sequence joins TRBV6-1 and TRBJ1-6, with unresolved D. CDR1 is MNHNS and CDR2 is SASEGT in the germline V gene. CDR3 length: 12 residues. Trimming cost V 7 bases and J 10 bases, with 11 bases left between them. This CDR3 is CASNPEPSPLHF. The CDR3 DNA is TGTGCCAGCAACCCCGAACCCTCACCCCTCCACTTT.

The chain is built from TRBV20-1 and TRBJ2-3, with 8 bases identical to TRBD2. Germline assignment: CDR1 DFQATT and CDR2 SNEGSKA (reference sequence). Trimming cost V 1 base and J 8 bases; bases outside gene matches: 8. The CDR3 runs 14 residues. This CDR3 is CSARVPAGDLTQYF. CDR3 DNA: TGCAGTGCTAGAGTGCCAGCGGGGGACCTTACGCAGTATTTT.

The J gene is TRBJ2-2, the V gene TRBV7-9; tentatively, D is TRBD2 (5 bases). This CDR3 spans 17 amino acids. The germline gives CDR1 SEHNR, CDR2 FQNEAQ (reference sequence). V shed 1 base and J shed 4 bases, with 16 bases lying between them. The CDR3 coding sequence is TGTGCCAGCAGCTTAGGTGCCCGCGGGCCGTCCACCGGGGAGCTGTTTTTT. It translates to CASSLGARGPSTGELFF.

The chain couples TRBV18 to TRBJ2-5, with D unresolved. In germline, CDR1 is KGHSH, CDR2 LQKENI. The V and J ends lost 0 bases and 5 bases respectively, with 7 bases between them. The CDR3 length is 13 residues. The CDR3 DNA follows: TGTGCCAGCTCACCACCGGTCACCGAGACCCAGTACTTC. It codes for CASSPPVTETQYF.

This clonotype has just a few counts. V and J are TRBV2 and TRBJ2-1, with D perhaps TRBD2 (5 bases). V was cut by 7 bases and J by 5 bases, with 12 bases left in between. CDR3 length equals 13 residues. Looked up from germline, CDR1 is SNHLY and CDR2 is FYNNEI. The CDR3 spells CASTGRLNNEQFF. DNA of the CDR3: TGTGCCAGCACGGGAAGACTAAACAATGAGCAGTTCTTC. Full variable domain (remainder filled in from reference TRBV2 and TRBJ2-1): EPEVTQTPSHQVTQMGQEVILRCVPISNHLYFYWYRQILGQKVEFLVSFYNNEISEKSEIFDDQFSVERPDGSNFTLKIRSTKLEDSAMYFCASTGRLNNEQFFGPGTRLTVL.

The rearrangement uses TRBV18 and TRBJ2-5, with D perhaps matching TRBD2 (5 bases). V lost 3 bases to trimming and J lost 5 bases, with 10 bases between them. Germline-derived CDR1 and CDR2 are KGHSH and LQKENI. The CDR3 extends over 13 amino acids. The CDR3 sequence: CASSPRDTETQYF. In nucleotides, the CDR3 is TGTGCCAGCTCACCTCGGGATACGGAGACCCAGTACTTC.

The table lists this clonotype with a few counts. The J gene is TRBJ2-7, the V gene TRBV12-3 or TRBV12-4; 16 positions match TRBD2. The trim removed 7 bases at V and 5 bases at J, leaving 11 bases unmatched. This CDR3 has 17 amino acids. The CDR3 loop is CASTTGTSGRAINEQYF. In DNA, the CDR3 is TGTGCCAGCACCACCGGGACTAGCGGGAGGGCCATCAACGAGCAGTACTTC.

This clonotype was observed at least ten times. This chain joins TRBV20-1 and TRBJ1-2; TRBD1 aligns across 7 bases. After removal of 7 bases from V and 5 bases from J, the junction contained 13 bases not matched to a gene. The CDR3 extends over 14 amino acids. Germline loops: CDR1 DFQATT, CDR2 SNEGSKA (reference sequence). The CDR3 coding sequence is TGCAGTGTTCTTAACAGGGGTACAGGTTATGGCTACACCTTC. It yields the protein CSVLNRGTGYGYTF.

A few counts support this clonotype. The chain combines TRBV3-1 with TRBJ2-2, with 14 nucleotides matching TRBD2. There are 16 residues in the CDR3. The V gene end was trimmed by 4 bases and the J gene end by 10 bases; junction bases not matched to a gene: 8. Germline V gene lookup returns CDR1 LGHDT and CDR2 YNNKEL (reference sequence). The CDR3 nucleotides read TGTGCCAGCAGCCTCCCCCTGACTAGCGGGAGGGAGGAGCTGTTTTTT. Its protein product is CASSLPLTSGREELFF.

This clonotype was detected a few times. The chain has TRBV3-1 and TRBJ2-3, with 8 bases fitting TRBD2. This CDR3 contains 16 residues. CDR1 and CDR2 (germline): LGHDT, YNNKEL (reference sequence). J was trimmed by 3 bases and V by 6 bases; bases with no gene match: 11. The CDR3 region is CASRPTSGLVTDTQYF. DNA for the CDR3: TGTGCCAGCAGACCGACATCGGGACTAGTTACAGATACGCAGTATTTT.

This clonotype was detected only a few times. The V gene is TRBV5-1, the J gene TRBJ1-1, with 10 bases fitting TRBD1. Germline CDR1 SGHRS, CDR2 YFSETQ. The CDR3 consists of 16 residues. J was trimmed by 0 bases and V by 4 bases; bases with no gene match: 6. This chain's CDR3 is CASSPWDRGLNTEAFF. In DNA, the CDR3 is TGCGCCAGCAGCCCATGGGACAGGGGCTTGAACACTGAAGCTTTCTTT.

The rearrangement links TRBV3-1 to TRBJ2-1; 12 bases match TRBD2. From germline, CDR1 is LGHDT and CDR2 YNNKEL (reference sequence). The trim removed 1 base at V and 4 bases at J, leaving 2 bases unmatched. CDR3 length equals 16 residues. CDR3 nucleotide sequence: TGTGCCAGCAGCCAAGGGACTAGCGGGGTTTACAATGAGCAGTTCTTC. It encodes CASSQGTSGVYNEQFF.

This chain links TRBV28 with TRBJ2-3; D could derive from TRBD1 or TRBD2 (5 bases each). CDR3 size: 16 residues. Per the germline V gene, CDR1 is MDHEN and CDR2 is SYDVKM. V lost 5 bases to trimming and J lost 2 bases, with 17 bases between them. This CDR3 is CASSILPGRPTDTQYF. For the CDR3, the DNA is TGTGCCAGCAGTATCCTACCGGGACGGCCCACAGATACGCAGTATTTT.

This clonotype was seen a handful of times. CDR3 sequence: CASSERATNTGELFF. The CDR3 DNA is TGTGCCAGCAGTGAGCGAGCGACGAACACCGGGGAGCTGTTTTTT. The J gene is TRBJ2-2, the V gene TRBV2; D uncertain. V was clipped by 3 bases and J by 0 bases, with 8 bases between them. The CDR3 covers 15 residues. CDR1 is SNHLY, CDR2 FYNNEI, per germline.

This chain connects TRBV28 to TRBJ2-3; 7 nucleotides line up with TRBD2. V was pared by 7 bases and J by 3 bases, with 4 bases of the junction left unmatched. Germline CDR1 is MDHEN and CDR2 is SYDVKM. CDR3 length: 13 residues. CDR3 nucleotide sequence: TGTGCCAGCAAGGAGGGAGGGACAGATACGCAGTATTTT. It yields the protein CASKEGGTDTQYF. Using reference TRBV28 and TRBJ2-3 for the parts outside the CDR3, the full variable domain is DVKVTQSSRYLVKRTGEKVFLECVQDMDHENMFWYRQDPGLGLRLIYFSYDVKMKEKGDIPEGYSVSREKKERFSLILESASTNQTSMYLCASKEGGTDTQYFGPGTRLTVL.

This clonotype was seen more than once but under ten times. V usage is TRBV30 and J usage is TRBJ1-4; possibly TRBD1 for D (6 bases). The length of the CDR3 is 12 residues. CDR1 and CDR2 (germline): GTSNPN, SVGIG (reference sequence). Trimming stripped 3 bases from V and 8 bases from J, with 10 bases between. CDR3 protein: CAWRPGEEKLFF. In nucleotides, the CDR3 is TGTGCCTGGAGGCCAGGGGAAGAAAAACTGTTTTTT.

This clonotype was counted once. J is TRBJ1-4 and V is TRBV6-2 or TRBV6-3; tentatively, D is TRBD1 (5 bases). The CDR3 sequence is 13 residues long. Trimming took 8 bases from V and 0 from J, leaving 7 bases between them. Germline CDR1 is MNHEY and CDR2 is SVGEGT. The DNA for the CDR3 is TGTGCCAGCGGGGCAGCAACTAATGAAAAACTGTTTTTT. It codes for CASGAATNEKLFF.

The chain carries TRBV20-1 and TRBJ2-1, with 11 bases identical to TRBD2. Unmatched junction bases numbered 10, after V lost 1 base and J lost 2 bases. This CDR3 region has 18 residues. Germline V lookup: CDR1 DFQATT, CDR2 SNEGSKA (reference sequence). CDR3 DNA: TGCAGTGCTAGAGCCAGGCCACTAGCGGGAGTTCCCTACAATGAGCAGTTCTTC. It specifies CSARARPLAGVPYNEQFF.

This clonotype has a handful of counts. The chain's CDR3 is CASSLGAGEKLFF. The CDR3 nucleotides are TGTGCCAGCAGCTTAGGGGCCGGGGAAAAACTGTTTTTT. J is TRBJ1-4 and V is TRBV7-8; D not certain. V dropped 1 base and J dropped 8 bases, with 8 bases sitting between them. This CDR3 spans 13 amino acids. Germline CDR1 reads SGHVS; CDR2 reads FQNEAQ.

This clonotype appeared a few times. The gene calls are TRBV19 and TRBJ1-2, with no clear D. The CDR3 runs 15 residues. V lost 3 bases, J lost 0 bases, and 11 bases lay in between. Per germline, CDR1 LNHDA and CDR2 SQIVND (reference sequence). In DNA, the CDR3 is TGTGCCAGTAGTATTTCGGAATTAGCTAACTATGGCTACACCTTC. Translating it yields CASSISELANYGYTF. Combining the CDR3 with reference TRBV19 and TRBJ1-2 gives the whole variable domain DGGITQSPKYLFRKEGQNVTLSCEQNLNHDAMYWYRQDPGQGLRLIYYSQIVNDFQKGDIAEGYSVSREKKESFPLTVTSAQKNPTAFYLCASSISELANYGYTFGSGTRLTVV.

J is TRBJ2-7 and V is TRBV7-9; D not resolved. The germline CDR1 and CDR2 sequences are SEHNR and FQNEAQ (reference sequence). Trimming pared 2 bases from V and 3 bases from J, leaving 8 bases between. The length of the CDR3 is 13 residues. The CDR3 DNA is TGTGCCAGCAGCTTATATAATATCTACGAGCAGTACTTC. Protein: CASSLYNIYEQYF.

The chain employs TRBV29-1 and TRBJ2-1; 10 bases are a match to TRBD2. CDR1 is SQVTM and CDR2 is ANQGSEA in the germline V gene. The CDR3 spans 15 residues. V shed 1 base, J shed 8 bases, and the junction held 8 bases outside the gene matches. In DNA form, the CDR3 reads TGCAGCGTTGAAGTTCGAGCGGGAGGGTTGGATGAGCAGTTCTTC. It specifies CSVEVRAGGLDEQFF.

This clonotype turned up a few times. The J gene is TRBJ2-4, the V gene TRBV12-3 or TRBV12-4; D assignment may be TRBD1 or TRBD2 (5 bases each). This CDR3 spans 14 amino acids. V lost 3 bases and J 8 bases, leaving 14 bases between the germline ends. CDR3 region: CASSFRGDRDIQYF. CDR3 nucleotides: TGTGCCAGCAGTTTCAGAGGGGATAGGGACATTCAGTACTTC.